This T cell receptor (beta chain) was recovered during a study of T cell responses to AZD1222 COVID-19 vaccine (dated by TCRdb to the early 2020s). For context, the study as a whole: TCR sequencing was performed for roughly 240 trial participants, of whom roughly 200 were given two doses of AZD1222 and some 26 were given two doses of MenACWY control vaccine. Trial participants were enrolled by age into 18-55, 56-69 and 70-plus year subgroups, with roughly 160, 29 and 62 TCR-sequenced participants respectively.

Study-wide findings and limitations: In the small 56-69-year group, the increase in depth fell short of significance, most likely because of low power. Conclusions about previously exposed vaccinees were limited because only six AZD1222 recipients were SARS-CoV-2 seropositive at baseline. Participants were mostly white British and included more females than males, and it was suggested by the authors that clonal diversity may have been underestimated. No day 14 peak-response samples were available, so repertoires were characterized only after the peak T cell response. Spike-specific TCR breadth and depth rose significantly after two AZD1222 doses compared with day 0 and with MenACWY recipients. Reportedly, almost half of the unique spike-specific TCRs recognized epitopes lying outside the regions that are mutated in the B.1.351 and B.1.1.7 variants. The vaccine-associated CD4 TCRs covered the entire spike protein, and the dominant responses fell in regions 160-218 and 743-854.

The germline V and J ends show losses of 6 bases and 0 bases respectively, and no gene match explains 17 bases of the junction. The germline V gene gives CDR1 as LGHNT and CDR2 as FRNRAP. The CDR3 holds 19 amino acids from the cysteine to the phenylalanine. CDR3 DNA only is kept here, 57 bases in frame from base 1. The time point label for this specimen denotes: baseline before first vaccination. Sample treatment or condition, as interpreted from the label and publication: meningococcal conjugate vaccine given as trial control. The vaccinee samples were drawn from two UK trials, COV001 and COV002, one of which was a single-blind randomized controlled phase 2/3 trial testing AZD1222 (ChAdOx1 nCoV-19) in healthy adults. For TCRbeta chain sequencing, PBMC samples were collected from trial participants at day 0 and at day 28 after the second dose. Regarding this clone: It lacks a known antigen. No base quality information exists; no much larger clone differs at one position.

The CDR3 regions of human TCRbeta chains were analyzed by immunosequencing. Per the authors' processing: Repertoire TCRs were checked for matches against a reference library of SARS-CoV-2-specific TCRs that had been generated using the MIRA antigen-specificity platform. Breadth was defined as the fraction of unique TCRs that were SARS-CoV-2-associated. Depth was defined as the fraction of total T cells that were SARS-CoV-2-associated. Using the MIRA data, each spike-specific TCR was mapped to the spike region that the TCR reacts to and placed in a CD4 or CD8 class. Log10-transformed breadth and depth values were compared by one-way ANOVA with Sidak's multiple comparisons tests. As stored in TCRdb, this immuneACCESS dataset retains in-frame rearrangements with V and J assigned. A fraction of the clones does not appear; measured against another copy, unresolved V genes explain less than half of the discrepancy, and the remainder lacks a known reason. V and J calls and clone size come straight from that table; D and trimming were deduced from the DNA. Counted in this sample were about 150,000 clones; around 85% of them appeared once. The ten largest make up under 7% of the sample.

This receptor was taken from an adult in good health. Sequences were derived from peripheral blood, sampled on day 0 of MenACWY control vaccination. This chain joins TRBV12-5 to TRBJ2-1; 7 middle bases align to TRBD2. The CDR3 is CASGKFVGSSGYSYNEQFF. The sequenced DNA is TGTGCTAGTGGCAAATTCGTCGGGTCTAGCGGATACTCCTACAATGAGCAGTTCTTC.